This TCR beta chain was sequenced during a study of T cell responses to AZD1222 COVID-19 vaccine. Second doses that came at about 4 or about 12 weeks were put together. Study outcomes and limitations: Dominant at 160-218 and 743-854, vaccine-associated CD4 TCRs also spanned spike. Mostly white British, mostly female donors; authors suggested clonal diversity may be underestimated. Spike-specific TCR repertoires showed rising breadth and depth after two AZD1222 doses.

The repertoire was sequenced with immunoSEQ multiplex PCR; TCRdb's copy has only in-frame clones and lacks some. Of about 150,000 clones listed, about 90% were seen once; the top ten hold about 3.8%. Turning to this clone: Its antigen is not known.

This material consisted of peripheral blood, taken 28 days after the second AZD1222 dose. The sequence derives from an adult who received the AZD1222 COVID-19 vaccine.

The CDR3 sequence: CASSIPIAGGLDTQYF. The CDR3 DNA is TGTGCCAGTAGTATCCCGATAGCGGGAGGGCTGGATACGCAGTATTTT. V usage is TRBV19 and J usage is TRBJ2-3; 11 bases line up with TRBD2. The V gene end was trimmed by 3 bases and the J gene end by 6 bases; junction bases not matched to a gene: 8. Germline V gives CDR1 LNHDA, CDR2 SQIVND (reference sequence). The CDR3 has 16 residues.